This TCR beta chain emerged from a study of blood T cell repertoires in COVID-19. Study-wide context: COVID-19 samples from acute and convalescent phases originated in the United States, Italy and Spain. PBMCs, B-cell-depleted T cells, or T cells were the source of the cDNA or gDNA that made up the material.

Original processing notes: Reference gene primers were amplified, and this amplification served to estimate nucleated cell counts. Data came from immunoSEQ multiplex PCR; TCRdb stores just in-frame clones and leaves some out. D and trimming come from the DNA, and the V and J calls and clone size come from that table. The sample lists 150,000 to 200,000 clones; around nine tenths were seen once. The germline V gene has CDR1 SNHLY and CDR2 FYNNEI. V lost 6 bases and J 8 bases, leaving 10 bases between the germline ends. This CDR3 spans 11 amino acids. What was sequenced was peripheral blood. The receptor's source is a man between 65 and 85 years old with acute or convalescent COVID-19. The V call is TRBV2, the J call TRBJ1-1; D unresolved. This chain's CDR3 is CASRRVGEAFF. Here the CDR3 DNA reads TGTGCCAGCAGGAGGGTGGGGGAAGCTTTCTTT.